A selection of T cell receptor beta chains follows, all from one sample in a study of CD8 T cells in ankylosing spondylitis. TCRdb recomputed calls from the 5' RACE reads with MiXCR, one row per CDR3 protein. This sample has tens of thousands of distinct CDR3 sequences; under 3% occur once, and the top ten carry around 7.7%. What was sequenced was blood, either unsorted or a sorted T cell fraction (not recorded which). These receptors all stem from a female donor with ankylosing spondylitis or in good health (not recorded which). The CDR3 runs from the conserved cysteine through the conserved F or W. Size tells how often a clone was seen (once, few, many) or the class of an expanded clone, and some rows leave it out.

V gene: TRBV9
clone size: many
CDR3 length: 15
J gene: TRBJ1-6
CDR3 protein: CASSVGDTYSPPLHF

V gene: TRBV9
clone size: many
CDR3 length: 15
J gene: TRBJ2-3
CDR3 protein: CASSPRDRLGDTQYF

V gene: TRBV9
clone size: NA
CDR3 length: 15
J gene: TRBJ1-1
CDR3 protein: CASSPRTGMDTEAFF

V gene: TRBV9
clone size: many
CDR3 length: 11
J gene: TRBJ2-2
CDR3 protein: CASGGSGELFF

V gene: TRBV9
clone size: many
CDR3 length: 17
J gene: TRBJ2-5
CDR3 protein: CASSLGPVTSGKETQYF

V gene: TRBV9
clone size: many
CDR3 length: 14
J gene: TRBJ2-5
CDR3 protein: CASSARGAGETQYF

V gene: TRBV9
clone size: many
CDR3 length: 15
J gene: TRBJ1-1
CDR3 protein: CASSVVGALNTEAFF

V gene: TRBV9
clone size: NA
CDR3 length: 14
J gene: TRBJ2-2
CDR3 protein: CASSPDRNTGELFF

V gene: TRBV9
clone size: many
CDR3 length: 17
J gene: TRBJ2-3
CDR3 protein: CASSVGTSGSGADTQYF

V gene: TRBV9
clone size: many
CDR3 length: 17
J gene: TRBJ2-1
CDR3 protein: CASSLRTSGGSYNEQFF

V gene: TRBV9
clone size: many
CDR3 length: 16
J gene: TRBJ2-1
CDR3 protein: CASRRTGTGGEDEQFF

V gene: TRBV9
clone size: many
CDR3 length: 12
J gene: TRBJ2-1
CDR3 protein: CASSVAVNEQFF

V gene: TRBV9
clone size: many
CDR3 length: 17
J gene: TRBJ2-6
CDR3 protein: CASSVDVGVSGANVLTF

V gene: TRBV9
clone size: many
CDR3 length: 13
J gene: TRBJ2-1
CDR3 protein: CASSVGVYNEQFF

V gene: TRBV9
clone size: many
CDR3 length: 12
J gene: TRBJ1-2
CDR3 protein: CASSVVGGGYTF

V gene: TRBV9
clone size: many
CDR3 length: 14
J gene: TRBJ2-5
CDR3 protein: CASSPTGGMETQYF

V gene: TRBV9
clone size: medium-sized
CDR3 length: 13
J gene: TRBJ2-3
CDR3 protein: CASSVSGSDTQYF

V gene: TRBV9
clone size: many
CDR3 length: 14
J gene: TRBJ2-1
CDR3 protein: CASSVNRLGNEQFF

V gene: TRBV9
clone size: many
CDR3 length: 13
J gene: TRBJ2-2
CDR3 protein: CASSVGWTGELFF

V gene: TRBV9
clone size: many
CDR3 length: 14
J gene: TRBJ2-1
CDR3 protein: CASSVGGLNNEQFF

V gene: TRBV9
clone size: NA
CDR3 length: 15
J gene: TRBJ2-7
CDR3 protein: CASSLAGTNSYEQYF

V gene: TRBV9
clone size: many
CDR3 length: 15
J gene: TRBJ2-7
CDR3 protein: CASSGGGAGRYEQYF

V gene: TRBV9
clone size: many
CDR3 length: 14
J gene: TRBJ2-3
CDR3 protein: CASSEGGYTDTQYF

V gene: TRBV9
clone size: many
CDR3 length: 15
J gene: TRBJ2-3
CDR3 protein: CASSAGGRGTDTQYF

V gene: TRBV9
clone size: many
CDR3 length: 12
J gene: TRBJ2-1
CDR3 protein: CASSVLDGEQFF

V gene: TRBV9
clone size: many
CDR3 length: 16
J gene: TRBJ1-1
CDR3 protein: CASSATPTVMNTEAFF

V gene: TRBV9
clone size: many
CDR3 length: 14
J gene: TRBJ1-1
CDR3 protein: CASSVDRTNTEAFF

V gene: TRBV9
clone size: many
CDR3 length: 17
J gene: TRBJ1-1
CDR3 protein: CASSVGGRTDLNTEAFF

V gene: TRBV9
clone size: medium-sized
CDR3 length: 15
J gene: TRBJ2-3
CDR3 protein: CASSVATGLGDTQYF

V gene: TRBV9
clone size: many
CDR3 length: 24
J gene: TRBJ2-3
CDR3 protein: CASSVALHIPRTSGGARVSDTQYF

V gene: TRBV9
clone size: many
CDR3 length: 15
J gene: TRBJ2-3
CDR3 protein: CASSVGWGRGDTQYF